A single T cell receptor (beta chain) is shown here with its context. What it binds is not known. This specimen belongs to a study of human CD4 T cells and Enterobacteriaceae. Memory CD4+ T cells were sorted as all CD4+ cells except CD45RA+CCR7+CD95- naive cells, over 95% pure. Blood from healthy donors was obtained in Switzerland from donation centers. Ex vivo total memory CD4+ samples were deeply sequenced, detecting one cell in 200,000. Using immunoSEQ multiplex PCR, the repertoire was profiled, and TCRdb retains in-frame clones only, with some absent. The data show approximately 26,000 clones, approximately 80% seen once. Study-level points and caveats: Specific clonotypes appeared less expanded ex vivo than cross-reactive ones.

Sequencing was performed on memory CD4+ T cells from blood. This clonotype originated in a human donor in good health.

CDR3 sequence: CASSFTGTGRLVTEAFF. The CDR3 bases are TGTGCCAGCAGCTTCACAGGGACAGGGCGTTTGGTCACTGAAGCTTTCTTT. The chain links TRBV7-2 to TRBJ1-1; 9 nucleotides agree with TRBD1. Trimming cost V 3 bases and J 4 bases; bases outside gene matches: 12. CDR3 size: 17 residues. CDR1 and CDR2 from the germline V gene are SGHTA and FQGNSA. The complete variable domain, with remaining parts taken from reference TRBV7-2 and TRBJ1-1, reads GAGVSQSPSNKVTEKGKDVELRCDPISGHTALYWYRQSLGQGLEFLIYFQGNSAPDKSGLPSDRFSAERTGGSVSTLTIQRTQQEDSAVYLCASSFTGTGRLVTEAFFGQGTRLTVV.